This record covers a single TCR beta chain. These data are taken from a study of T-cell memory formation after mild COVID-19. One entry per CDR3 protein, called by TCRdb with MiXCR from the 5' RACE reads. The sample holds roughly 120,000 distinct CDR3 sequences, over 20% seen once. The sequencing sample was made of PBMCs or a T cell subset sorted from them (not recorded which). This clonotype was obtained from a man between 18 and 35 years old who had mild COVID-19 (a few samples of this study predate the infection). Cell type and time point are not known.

Here the CDR3 reads CASSQDTGVYTDTQYF. The CDR3 nucleotides read TGTGCCAGCAGCCAAGATACCGGGGTTTACACAGATACGCAGTATTTT. The rearrangement joins TRBV3-1 to TRBJ2-3, with a tentative D call TRBD2 (5 bases). The ends were cut back, 0 bases at V and 2 bases at J, with 12 bases in the middle. The CDR3 has 16 amino acids. Germline assignment: CDR1 LGHDT and CDR2 YNNKEL (reference sequence).